Included here is one T cell receptor beta chain sequence, with context. The sample originates from a study of T-cell memory formation after mild COVID-19. TCRdb recomputed calls from the 5' RACE reads with MiXCR, one row per CDR3 protein. Of approximately 340,000 distinct CDR3 sequences in the sample, around a sixth are singletons; the top ten hold 20% to 25%. Trimming stripped 0 bases from V and 0 bases from J, with 7 bases between. Per germline, CDR1 SGDLS and CDR2 YYNGEE. The CDR3 consists of 15 residues. The clonotype originates from a young man who had mild COVID-19 (a few samples of this study predate the infection). Cell type and time point are not known. The sample comprised PBMCs or a T cell subset sorted from them (not recorded which). The chain couples TRBV9 to TRBJ1-3; D is ambiguous. CDR3 protein: CASSVDGSSGNTIYF. DNA of the CDR3: TGTGCCAGCAGCGTAGATGGCAGCTCTGGAAACACCATATATTTT.